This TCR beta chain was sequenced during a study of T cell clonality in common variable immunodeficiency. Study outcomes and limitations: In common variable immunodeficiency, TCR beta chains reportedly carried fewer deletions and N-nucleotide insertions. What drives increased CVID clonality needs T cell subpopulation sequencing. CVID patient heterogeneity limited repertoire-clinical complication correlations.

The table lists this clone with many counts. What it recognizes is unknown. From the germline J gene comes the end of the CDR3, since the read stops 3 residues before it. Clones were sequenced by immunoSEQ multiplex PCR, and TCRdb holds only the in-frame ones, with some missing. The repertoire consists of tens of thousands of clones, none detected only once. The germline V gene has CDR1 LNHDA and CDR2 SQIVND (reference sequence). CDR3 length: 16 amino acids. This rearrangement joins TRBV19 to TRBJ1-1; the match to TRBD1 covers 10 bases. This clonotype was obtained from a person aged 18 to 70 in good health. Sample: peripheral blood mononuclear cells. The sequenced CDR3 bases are TGTGCCAGCAATGAACCTTCCGGGACAGGGGATAGGGAA. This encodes CASNEPSGTGDRE. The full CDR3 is CASNEPSGTGDREAFF.